The rows below give T cell receptor beta chains drawn from one sample of a study of cytomegalovirus exposure and HLA in healthy donors. TCRdb's table, derived via immunoSEQ multiplex PCR, lists solely in-frame clones and lacks some. In the table there are 85,000 to 110,000 clones, approximately 66% of which are singletons. What was sequenced was PBMCs. The receptor source for this set is a woman between 50 and 59 years old in good health and CMV-seronegative. Both conserved end residues are part of each CDR3. The order of the fields is D gene, V gene, clone size, J gene, CDR3 DNA, CDR3 protein. A D gene is named only where the DNA matches it firmly. Not all rows give a size; the values are once, few, many and, for expanded clones, a class.

D gene: -; V gene: TRBV5-1; clone size: -; J gene: TRBJ2-3; CDR3 DNA: TGCGCCAGCAGCTTGGGCGAGGTCGCCACCGCAGATACGCAGTATTTT; CDR3 protein: CASSLGEVATADTQYF
D gene: -; V gene: TRBV2; clone size: -; J gene: TRBJ2-5; CDR3 DNA: TGTGCGAGCAGGACGGAGAAATCGCAAGAGACCCAGTACTTC; CDR3 protein: CASRTEKSQETQYF
D gene: -; V gene: TRBV30; clone size: -; J gene: TRBJ1-2; CDR3 DNA: TGTGCCTGGAGTTATGGAGCCAAGGGGGGCTACACCTTC; CDR3 protein: CAWSYGAKGGYTF
D gene: -; V gene: TRBV9; clone size: -; J gene: TRBJ2-7; CDR3 DNA: TGTGCCAGCAGCCCCCGGACATCTTCCTACGAGCAGTACTTC; CDR3 protein: CASSPRTSSYEQYF
D gene: -; V gene: TRBV27; clone size: few; J gene: TRBJ2-7; CDR3 DNA: TGTGCCAGCAGTTTTTTAGGGGACGAGCAGTACTTC; CDR3 protein: CASSFLGDEQYF
D gene: TRBD1; V gene: TRBV29-1; clone size: -; J gene: TRBJ2-5; CDR3 DNA: TGCAGCGTTGACGGTGCAGGGGGCGTCGAGACCCAGTACTTC; CDR3 protein: CSVDGAGGVETQYF
D gene: -; V gene: TRBV27; clone size: -; J gene: TRBJ1-2; CDR3 DNA: TGTGCCAGCAGTTTTTCAAGGGGATCCGGCTACACCTTC; CDR3 protein: CASSFSRGSGYTF
D gene: TRBD1; V gene: TRBV19; clone size: -; J gene: TRBJ1-5; CDR3 DNA: TGTGCCAGTAGTGGACAGGGAGGCAATCAGCCCCAGCATTTT; CDR3 protein: CASSGQGGNQPQHF
D gene: TRBD2; V gene: TRBV7-6; clone size: -; J gene: TRBJ2-1; CDR3 DNA: TGTGCCAGCAGCTCCACGACTAGCGGGGGGCCGGGGGAGCAGTTCTTC; CDR3 protein: CASSSTTSGGPGEQFF
D gene: -; V gene: TRBV27; clone size: -; J gene: TRBJ1-5; CDR3 DNA: TGTGCCAGCAGTAAGAACCGGCGGGCGGTCAATCAGCCCCAGCATTTT; CDR3 protein: CASSKNRRAVNQPQHF
D gene: -; V gene: TRBV19; clone size: -; J gene: TRBJ1-4; CDR3 DNA: TGTGCCAGTAGGGGACAAAACAATGAAAAACTGTTTTTT; CDR3 protein: CASRGQNNEKLFF
D gene: -; V gene: TRBV25-1; clone size: -; J gene: TRBJ1-1; CDR3 DNA: TGTGCCAGCAGTGAATCCTCCTCAAGGGCGAGGGTCACTGAAGCTTTCTTT; CDR3 protein: CASSESSSRARVTEAFF
D gene: -; V gene: TRBV5-1; clone size: -; J gene: TRBJ2-1; CDR3 DNA: TGCGCCAGCAGAGGTAGCCTCAATGAGCAGTTCTTC; CDR3 protein: CASRGSLNEQFF